These 18 T cell receptor beta chains were all obtained from the same sample, sequenced in a study of early T cells in non-severe SARS-CoV-2 infection. TCRdb used MiXCR to reprocess the 5' RACE reads, holding one entry per CDR3 protein. The repertoire includes 95,000 to 110,000 distinct CDR3 sequences, over 8.5% of them detected once, and roughly 7.1% sits in the top ten. Sequenced input: whole blood. These receptors were taken from an adult who was a healthcare worker with PCR-confirmed SARS-CoV-2 infection or an uninfected control (not recorded which).

This clonotype has a count of ten or more. The rearrangement uses TRBV7-2 and TRBJ2-1; TRBD2 matches 11 bases. In germline, CDR1 is SGHTA, CDR2 FQGNSA. Trimming removed 3 bases from V and 3 bases from J; junction bases left unmatched: 4. The CDR3 totals 16 residues. CDR3 coding DNA: TGTGCCAGCAGCTTGAGACTAGCGGGAAACTACAATGAGCAGTTCTTC. Translated: CASSLRLAGNYNEQFF. Drawing the rest from reference TRBV7-2 and TRBJ2-1, the complete variable domain is GAGVSQSPSNKVTEKGKDVELRCDPISGHTALYWYRQSLGQGLEFLIYFQGNSAPDKSGLPSDRFSAERTGGSVSTLTIQRTQQEDSAVYLCASSLRLAGNYNEQFFGPGTRLTVL.

This clonotype has just a few counts. V and J are TRBV6-1 and TRBJ2-7; no definite D call. Germline CDR1 MNHNS, CDR2 SASEGT. The CDR3 is 12 residues long. Trimming cost V 7 bases and J 5 bases, with 12 bases left between them. Here the CDR3 reads CASNQPRDEQYF. The DNA of the CDR3 is TGTGCCAGCAACCAGCCCCGGGACGAGCAGTACTTC.

V gene TRBV12-3 or TRBV12-4 combines with J gene TRBJ2-1; 8 bases agree with TRBD2. V dropped 8 bases and J dropped 0; count of bases not matched to a gene: 6. This CDR3 contains 15 residues. CDR3 coding DNA: TGTGCCAGCGGAGTAGCGGGGAGCTCCTACAATGAGCAGTTCTTC. It codes for CASGVAGSSYNEQFF.

This clonotype has more than one count but fewer than ten. V usage is TRBV19 and J usage is TRBJ2-7; 9 nucleotides match TRBD1. CDR3 size: 17 residues. Germline CDR1 LNHDA, CDR2 SQIVND (reference sequence). V trimming: 8 bases; J trimming: 3 bases; junction bases outside the gene matches: 17. CDR3 nucleotide sequence: TGTGCCAGTCGCGCGAAGGGAGTGGGGACAGGGTACTACGAGCAGTACTTC. Amino acid sequence: CASRAKGVGTGYYEQYF.

This clonotype was found a few times. V gene TRBV5-3 combines with J gene TRBJ2-1, with 8 positions matching TRBD2. TRBV5-3 is marked as an open reading frame, function uncertain. CDR3 size: 16 residues. Germline trimming cut 4 bases from V and 3 bases from J; bases unmatched to any gene: 9. The CDR3 reads CARSPLKAGDYNEQFF. CDR3 in DNA: TGTGCCAGAAGCCCCCTAAAAGCGGGAGACTACAATGAGCAGTTCTTC.

There are a few counts of this clonotype. The chain employs TRBV5-1 and TRBJ2-1; possibly TRBD2 for D (5 bases). The V end was cut by 0 bases, the J end by 3 bases, with 7 bases between. The CDR3 loop spans 14 amino acids. The germline V gene encodes CDR1 SGHRS and CDR2 YFSETQ. CDR3 DNA: TGCGCCAGCAGCTTGGGACTAAGCTACAATGAGCAGTTCTTC. Its protein is CASSLGLSYNEQFF. The full variable domain, in which reference TRBV5-1 and TRBJ2-1 provide the parts outside the CDR3, is KAGVTQTPRYLIKTRGQQVTLSCSPISGHRSVSWYQQTPGQGLQFLFEYFSETQRNKGNFPGRFSGRQFSNSRSEMNVSTLELGDSALYLCASSLGLSYNEQFFGPGTRLTVL.

The rearrangement links TRBV7-9 to TRBJ2-3; D possibly uses TRBD1 or TRBD2 (5 bases each). The CDR3 length is 16 residues. The germline gives CDR1 SEHNR, CDR2 FQNEAQ (reference sequence). The V end was cut by 4 bases, the J end by 0 bases, with 14 bases between. The CDR3 DNA reads as TGTGCCAGCAGCTGGACGGTGGGGACGAGCACAGATACGCAGTATTTT. As protein: CASSWTVGTSTDTQYF.

This clonotype was detected many times. The chain carries TRBV19 and TRBJ2-2; D ambiguous. The V and J ends lost 5 bases and 7 bases respectively, with 11 bases between them. Germline CDR1 LNHDA, CDR2 SQIVND (reference sequence). This CDR3 is 13 amino acids long. CDR3 loop: CASSSRSRGELFF. The CDR3 coding sequence is TGTGCCAGTAGTTCAAGATCTCGCGGGGAGCTGTTTTTT. Together with reference TRBV19 and TRBJ2-2, the CDR3 gives the full variable domain: DGGITQSPKYLFRKEGQNVTLSCEQNLNHDAMYWYRQDPGQGLRLIYYSQIVNDFQKGDIAEGYSVSREKKESFPLTVTSAQKNPTAFYLCASSSRSRGELFFGEGSRLTVL.

There are many counts of this clonotype. The V call is TRBV5-1, the J call TRBJ2-7; 7 positions match TRBD2. The CDR3 is 15 amino acids. Germline trimming cut 5 bases from V and 2 bases from J; bases unmatched to any gene: 10. In germline, CDR1 is SGHRS, CDR2 YFSETQ. The CDR3 sequence is CASSGVMSGTYEQYF. CDR3 bases: TGCGCCAGCAGTGGGGTAATGAGCGGGACCTACGAGCAGTACTTC.

The CDR3 bases are TGCGCCAGCAGCCAAGGGCAGGGCAGGGGTACCACTGAAGCTTTCTTT. Translating it yields CASSQGQGRGTTEAFF. V usage is TRBV4-1 and J usage is TRBJ1-1; D perhaps matches TRBD1 (6 bases). The CDR3 consists of 16 residues. Germline values: CDR1 MGHRA, CDR2 YSYEKL. V lost 1 base and J 4 bases, leaving 16 bases between the germline ends.

This clonotype was found many times. J is TRBJ2-1 and V is TRBV9; D remains unclear. The CDR3 is 16 amino acids. V lost 4 bases and J 4 bases, leaving 18 bases between the germline ends. Per the germline V gene, CDR1 is SGDLS and CDR2 is YYNGEE. CDR3 in DNA: TGTGCCAGCAGCTCCGGTCACGCGGAAACATACAATGAGCAGTTCTTC. It codes for CASSSGHAETYNEQFF. The full variable domain, rest sourced from reference TRBV9 and TRBJ2-1, is DSGVTQTPKHLITATGQRVTLRCSPRSGDLSVYWYQQSLDQGLQFLIQYYNGEERAKGNILERFSAQQFPDLHSELNLSSLELGDSALYFCASSSGHAETYNEQFFGPGTRLTVL.

This clonotype was seen a handful of times. The CDR3, as DNA: TGTGCCAGCAGCTCTTACAGGGTCACCGGGGAGCTGTTTTTT. Amino acid sequence: CASSSYRVTGELFF. This chain links TRBV7-9 with TRBJ2-2; D is possibly TRBD1 (6 bases). In germline, CDR1 is SEHNR, CDR2 FQNEAQ (reference sequence). V was trimmed by 4 bases and J by 4 bases, leaving 10 bases between them. The length of the CDR3 is 14 residues.

As regards this clonotype: The junction departs from the called germline gene at one end, perhaps through a read error. CDR3 sequence: CASSLGQPYNEQFF. CDR3 in DNA: TGCGCCAGCAGTTTGGGACAGCCCTACAATGAGCAGTTCTTC. The chain joins TRBV5-1 to TRBJ2-1; 7 positions agree with TRBD1. The CDR3 contains 14 residues. From germline, CDR1 is SGHRS and CDR2 YFSETQ. Full variable domain (outside the CDR3, taken from reference TRBV5-1 and TRBJ2-1): KAGVTQTPRYLIKTRGQQVTLSCSPISGHRSVSWYQQTPGQGLQFLFEYFSETQRNKGNFPGRFSGRQFSNSRSEMNVSTLELGDSALYLCASSLGQPYNEQFFGPGTRLTVL.

As regards this clonotype: The CDR3 carries no conserved terminal phenylalanine or tryptophan, so it likely arises from a read error. The chain links TRBV14 to TRBJ2-7; TRBD1 agrees at 8 bases. Germline CDR1 and CDR2: SGHDN and FVKESK. This CDR3 has 14 amino acids. V shed 4 bases, J shed 6 bases, and the junction held 8 bases outside the gene matches. The chain's CDR3 is CASSLIGTGGEQYY. In DNA form, the CDR3 reads TGTGCCAGCAGCCTCATCGGAACAGGGGGCGAGCAGTACTAC.

This clonotype was picked up a small number of times. The CDR3 here is CASSLNRGPLYGYTF. DNA of the CDR3: TGTGCCAGCAGTTTAAATAGGGGGCCTCTCTATGGCTACACCTTC. The rearrangement links TRBV28 to TRBJ1-2; 7 bases map to TRBD1. V lost 2 bases to trimming and J lost 4 bases; unmatched junction nucleotides: 7. The CDR3 has 15 amino acids. Germline loops: CDR1 MDHEN, CDR2 SYDVKM.

The CDR3 here is CASSPYGTGEQYF. The CDR3, as DNA: TGTGCCAGCAGTCCATACGGGACGGGCGAGCAGTACTTC. V usage is TRBV6-2 or TRBV6-3 and J usage is TRBJ2-7; perhaps D is TRBD1 or TRBD2 (5 bases each). CDR1 is MNHEY, CDR2 SVGEGT, per germline. V was shortened by 5 bases and J by 6 bases, with 14 bases between the two germline ends. This CDR3 region has 13 residues.

This clonotype was seen at least ten times. The chain uses TRBV3-1 and TRBJ2-7; 14 bases match TRBD2. Germline CDR1 reads LGHDT; CDR2 reads YNNKEL (reference sequence). Trimming cost V 0 bases and J 3 bases; bases outside gene matches: 4. CDR3 length equals 17 residues. CDR3 in DNA: TGTGCCAGCAGCCAAGAGTTGGGACTAGCGGGGGACTACGAGCAGTACTTC. This sequence encodes CASSQELGLAGDYEQYF.

This clonotype was counted only a few times. The rearrangement uses TRBV6-2 or TRBV6-3 and TRBJ2-7, with D hard to call. CDR1 and CDR2 (germline): MNHEY, SVGEGT. The CDR3 has 13 residues. V gave up 5 bases and J gave up 4 bases, with 12 bases separating them. CDR3 sequence: CASSPSGPYEQYF. CDR3 DNA sequence: TGTGCCAGCAGTCCTTCCGGACCTTACGAGCAGTACTTC.